The T cell receptor beta chain described here comes from a study of T cell responses to AZD1222 COVID-19 vaccine. Assay: immunoSEQ multiplex PCR; the TCRdb copy retains only in-frame clones and omits some. The sample includes roughly 110,000 clones, approximately 88% of them seen just once. On this clone itself: Its antigen remains unknown.

Whole-study findings and limits: Females outnumbered males among donors, who were mostly white British; clonal diversity was possibly underestimated.

CDR1 is SGHDN and CDR2 is FVKESK in the germline V gene. Between the trimmed V and J ends, which lost 1 base and 6 bases, there was a span of 7 bases. The CDR3 is 14 residues long. The V call is TRBV14, the J call TRBJ1-6; unclear D gene. This sample comprised peripheral blood, obtained 28 days after the second AZD1222 dose. This receptor was identified in an adult who received the AZD1222 COVID-19 vaccine. The CDR3 region is CASSQATANSPLHF. Written as DNA, the CDR3 is TGTGCCAGCAGCCAAGCTACAGCTAATTCACCCCTCCACTTT.